This T cell receptor (beta chain) was recorded in a study of blood T cell repertoires in COVID-19. About the study: T cells, B-cell-depleted T cells, or PBMCs supplied cDNA or gDNA.

This clone has only one observation. From germline, CDR1 is LNHDA and CDR2 SQIVND (reference sequence). The germline V and J ends were trimmed by 10 bases and 2 bases, with 14 bases remaining between them. The CDR3 contains 13 residues. Per the original methods: Reference gene primer amplification in the assay estimated nucleated cell counts. TCRdb's copy holds only in-frame clones and misses some; the assay was immunoSEQ multiplex PCR. V, J and clone size reflect that table, while D and trimming were determined from the DNA. The sample consists of some 100,000 clones, over 75% of them appearing once.

The receptor was isolated from a woman in her fifties or sixties with acute or convalescent COVID-19. The chain recombines TRBV19 with TRBJ1-2; TRBD1 might be the D (6 bases). Sequencing was carried out using peripheral blood. CDR3 loop: CATHRDPNYGYTF. CDR3 sequence (DNA): TGTGCCACCCACAGGGATCCCAACTATGGCTACACCTTC.